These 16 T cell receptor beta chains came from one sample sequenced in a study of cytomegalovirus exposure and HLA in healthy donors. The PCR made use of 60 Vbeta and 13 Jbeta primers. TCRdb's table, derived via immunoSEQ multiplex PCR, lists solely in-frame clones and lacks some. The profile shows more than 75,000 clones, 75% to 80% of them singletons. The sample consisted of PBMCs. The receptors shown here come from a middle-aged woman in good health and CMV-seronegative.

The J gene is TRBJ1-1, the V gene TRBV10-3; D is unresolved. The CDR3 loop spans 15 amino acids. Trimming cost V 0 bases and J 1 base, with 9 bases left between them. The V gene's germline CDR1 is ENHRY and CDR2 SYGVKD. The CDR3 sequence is CAISESPVRNTEAFF. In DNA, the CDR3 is TGTGCCATCAGTGAGTCCCCAGTCCGGAACACTGAAGCTTTCTTT.

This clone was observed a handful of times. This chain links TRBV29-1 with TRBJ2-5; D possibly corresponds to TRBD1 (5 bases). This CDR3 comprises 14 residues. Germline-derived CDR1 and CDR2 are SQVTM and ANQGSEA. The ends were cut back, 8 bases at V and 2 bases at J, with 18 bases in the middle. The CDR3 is CSILPGAQQETQYF. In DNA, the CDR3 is TGCAGCATACTCCCTGGGGCACAACAAGAGACCCAGTACTTC.

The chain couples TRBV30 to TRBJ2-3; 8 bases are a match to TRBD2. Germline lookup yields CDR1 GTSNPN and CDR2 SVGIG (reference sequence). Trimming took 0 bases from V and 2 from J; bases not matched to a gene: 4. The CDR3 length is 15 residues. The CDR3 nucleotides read TGTGCCTGGAGTGTGACGGGGGGGGCCACAGATACGCAGTATTTT. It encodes CAWSVTGGATDTQYF.

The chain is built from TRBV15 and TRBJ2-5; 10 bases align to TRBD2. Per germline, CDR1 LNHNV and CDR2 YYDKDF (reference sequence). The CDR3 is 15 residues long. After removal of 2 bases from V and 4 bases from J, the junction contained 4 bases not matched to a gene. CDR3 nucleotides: TGTGCCACCAGCAGACCGAGCGGGGGGGGAGAGACCCAGTACTTC. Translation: CATSRPSGGGETQYF.

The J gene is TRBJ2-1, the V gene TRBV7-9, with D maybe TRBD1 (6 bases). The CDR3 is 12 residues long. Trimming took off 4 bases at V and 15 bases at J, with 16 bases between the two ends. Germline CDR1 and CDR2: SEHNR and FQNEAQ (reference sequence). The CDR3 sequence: CASSSNREYLFF. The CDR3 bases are TGTGCCAGCAGCTCCAACAGGGAGTATCTGTTCTTC.

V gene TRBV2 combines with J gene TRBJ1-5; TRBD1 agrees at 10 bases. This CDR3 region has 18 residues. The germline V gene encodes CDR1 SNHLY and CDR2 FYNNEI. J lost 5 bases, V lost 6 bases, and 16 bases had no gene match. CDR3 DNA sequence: TGTGCCAGCAGCGCACTTGCCCCGGGACAGGGGTGGCATCAGCCCCAGCATTTT. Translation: CASSALAPGQGWHQPQHF.

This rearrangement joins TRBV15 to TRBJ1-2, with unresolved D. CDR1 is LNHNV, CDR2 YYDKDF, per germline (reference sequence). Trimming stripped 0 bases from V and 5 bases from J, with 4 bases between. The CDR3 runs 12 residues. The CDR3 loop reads CATSRESYGYTF. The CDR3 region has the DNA TGTGCCACCAGCAGAGAATCGTATGGCTACACCTTC.

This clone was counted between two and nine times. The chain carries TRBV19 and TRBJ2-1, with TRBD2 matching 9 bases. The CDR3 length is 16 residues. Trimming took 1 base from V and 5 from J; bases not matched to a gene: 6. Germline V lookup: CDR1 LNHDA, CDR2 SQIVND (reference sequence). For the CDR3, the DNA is TGTGCCAGTAGTATAGTGGGCGGGGGGGCCAACAATGAGCAGTTCTTC. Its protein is CASSIVGGGANNEQFF.

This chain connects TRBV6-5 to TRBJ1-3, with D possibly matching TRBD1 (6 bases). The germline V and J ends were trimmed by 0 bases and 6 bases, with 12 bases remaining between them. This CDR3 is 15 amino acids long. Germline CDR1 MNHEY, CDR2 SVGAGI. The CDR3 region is CASSYSRGGENTIYF. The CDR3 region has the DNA TGTGCCAGCAGTTACTCCCGGGGGGGCGAAAACACCATATATTTT.

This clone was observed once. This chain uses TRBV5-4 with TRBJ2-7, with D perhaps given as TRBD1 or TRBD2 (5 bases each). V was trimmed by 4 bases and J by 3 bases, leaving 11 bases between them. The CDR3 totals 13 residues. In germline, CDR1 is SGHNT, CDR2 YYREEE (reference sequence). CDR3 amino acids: CASSMGRDYEQYF. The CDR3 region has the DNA TGTGCCAGCAGCATGGGACGGGACTACGAGCAGTACTTC.

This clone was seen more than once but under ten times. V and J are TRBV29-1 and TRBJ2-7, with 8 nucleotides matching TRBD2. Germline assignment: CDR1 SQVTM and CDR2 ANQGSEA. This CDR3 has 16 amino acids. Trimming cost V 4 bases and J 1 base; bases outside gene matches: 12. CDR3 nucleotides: TGCAGCGTTGGATTTTTGAGCGGGGGACTTTCCTACGAGCAGTACTTC. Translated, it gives CSVGFLSGGLSYEQYF.

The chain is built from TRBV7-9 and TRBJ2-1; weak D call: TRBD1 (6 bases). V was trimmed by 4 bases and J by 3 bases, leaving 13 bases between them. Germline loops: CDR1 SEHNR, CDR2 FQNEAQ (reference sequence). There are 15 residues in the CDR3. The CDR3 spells CASSSDSGDYNEQFF. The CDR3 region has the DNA TGTGCCAGCAGCTCGGACTCAGGGGACTACAATGAGCAGTTCTTC.

For the CDR3, the DNA is TGTGCCAGCAGTGATGTGGCAGGACAGGGGACCGGGGAGCTGTTTTTT. Translated, it gives CASSDVAGQGTGELFF. This chain links TRBV6-1 with TRBJ2-2, with TRBD1 matching 9 bases. Trimming at V came to 3 bases and at J to 5 bases, leaving 7 bases not matched to a gene. This CDR3 contains 16 residues. Germline-derived CDR1 and CDR2 are MNHNS and SASEGT.

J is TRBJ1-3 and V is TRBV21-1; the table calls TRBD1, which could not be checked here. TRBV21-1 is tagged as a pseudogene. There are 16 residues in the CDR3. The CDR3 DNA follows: TGTGCCAGCAGCAAAGAAAGGGGGACAGTCGGAAACACCATATATTTT. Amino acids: CASSKERGTVGNTIYF.

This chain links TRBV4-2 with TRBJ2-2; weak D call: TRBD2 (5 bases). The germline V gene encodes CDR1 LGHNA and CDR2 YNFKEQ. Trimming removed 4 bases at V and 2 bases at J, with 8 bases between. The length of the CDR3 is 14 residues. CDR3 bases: TGTGCCAGCAGCCTGGGAGACAACACCGGGGAGCTGTTTTTT. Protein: CASSLGDNTGELFF.

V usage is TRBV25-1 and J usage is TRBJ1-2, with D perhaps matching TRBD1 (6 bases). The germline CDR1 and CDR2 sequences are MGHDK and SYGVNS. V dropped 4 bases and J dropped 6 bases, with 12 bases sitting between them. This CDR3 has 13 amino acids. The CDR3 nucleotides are TGTGCCAGCAGTGTGGGAGGGGGGGATGGCTACACCTTC. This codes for CASSVGGGDGYTF.